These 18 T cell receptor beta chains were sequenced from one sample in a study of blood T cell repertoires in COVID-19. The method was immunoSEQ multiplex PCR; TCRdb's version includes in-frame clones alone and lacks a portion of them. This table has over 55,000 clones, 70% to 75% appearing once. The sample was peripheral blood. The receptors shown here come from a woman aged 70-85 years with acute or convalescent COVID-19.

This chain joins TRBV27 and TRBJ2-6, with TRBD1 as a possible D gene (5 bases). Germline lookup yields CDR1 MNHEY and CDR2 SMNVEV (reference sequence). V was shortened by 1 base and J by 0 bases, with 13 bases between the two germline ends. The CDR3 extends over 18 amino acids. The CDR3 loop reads CASSLFGQGSSGANVLTF. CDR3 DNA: TGTGCCAGCAGTTTATTCGGGCAGGGCAGCTCTGGGGCCAACGTCCTGACTTTC. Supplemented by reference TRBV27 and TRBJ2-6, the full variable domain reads EAQVTQNPRYLITVTGKKLTVTCSQNMNHEYMSWYRQDPGLGLRQIYYSMNVEVTDKGDVPEGYKVSRKEKRNFPLILESPSPNQTSLYFCASSLFGQGSSGANVLTFGAGSRLTVL.

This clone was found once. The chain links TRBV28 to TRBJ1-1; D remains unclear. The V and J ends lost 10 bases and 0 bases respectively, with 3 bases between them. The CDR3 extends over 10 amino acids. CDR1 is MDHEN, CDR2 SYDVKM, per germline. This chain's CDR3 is CATMNTEAFF. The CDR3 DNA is TGTGCCACCATGAACACTGAAGCTTTCTTT.

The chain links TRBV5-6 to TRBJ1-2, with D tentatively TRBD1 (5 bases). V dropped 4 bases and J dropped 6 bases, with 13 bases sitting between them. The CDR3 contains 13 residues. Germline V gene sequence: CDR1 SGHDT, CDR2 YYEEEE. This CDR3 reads CASSPGLGDGYTF. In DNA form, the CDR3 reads TGTGCCAGCAGCCCCGGACTAGGGGATGGCTACACCTTC.

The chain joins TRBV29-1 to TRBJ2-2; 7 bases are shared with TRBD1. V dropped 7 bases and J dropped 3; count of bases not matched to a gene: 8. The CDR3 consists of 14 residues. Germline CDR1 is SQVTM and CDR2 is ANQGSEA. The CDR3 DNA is TGCAGCGGTTCGACAGGGCGGGACACCGGGGAGCTGTTTTTT. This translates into CSGSTGRDTGELFF.

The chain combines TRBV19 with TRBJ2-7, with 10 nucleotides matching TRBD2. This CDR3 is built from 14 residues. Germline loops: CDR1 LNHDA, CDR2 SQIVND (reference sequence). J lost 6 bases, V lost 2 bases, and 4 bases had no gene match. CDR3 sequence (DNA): TGTGCCAGTAGTATAAAAGCGGGGGGGCTCGAGCAGTACTTC. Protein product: CASSIKAGGLEQYF. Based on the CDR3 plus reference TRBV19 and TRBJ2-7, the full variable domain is DGGITQSPKYLFRKEGQNVTLSCEQNLNHDAMYWYRQDPGQGLRLIYYSQIVNDFQKGDIAEGYSVSREKKESFPLTVTSAQKNPTAFYLCASSIKAGGLEQYFGPGTRLTVT.

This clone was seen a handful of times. The CDR3 reads CASSLAGESYEQYF. CDR3 DNA sequence: TGTGCCAGTAGCCTAGCGGGAGAGTCCTACGAGCAGTACTTC. The genes are TRBV19 and TRBJ2-7; TRBD2 aligns across 10 bases. CDR3 length: 14 residues. Germline-derived CDR1 and CDR2 are LNHDA and SQIVND (reference sequence). V was clipped by 6 bases and J by 1 base; unmatched bases: 3.

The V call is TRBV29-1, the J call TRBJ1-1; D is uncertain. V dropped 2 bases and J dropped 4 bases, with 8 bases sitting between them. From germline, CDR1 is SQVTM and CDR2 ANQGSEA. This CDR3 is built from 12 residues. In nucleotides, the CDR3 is TGCAGCGTTGAACTAGGAAGCACTGAAGCTTTCTTT. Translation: CSVELGSTEAFF.

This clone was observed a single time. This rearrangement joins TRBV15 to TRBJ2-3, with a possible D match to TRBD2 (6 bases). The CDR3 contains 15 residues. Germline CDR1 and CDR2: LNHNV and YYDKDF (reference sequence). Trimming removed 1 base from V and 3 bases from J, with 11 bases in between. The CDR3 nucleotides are TGTGCCACCAGCAGAGCCCCGGGGGATACAGATACGCAGTATTTT. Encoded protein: CATSRAPGDTDTQYF.

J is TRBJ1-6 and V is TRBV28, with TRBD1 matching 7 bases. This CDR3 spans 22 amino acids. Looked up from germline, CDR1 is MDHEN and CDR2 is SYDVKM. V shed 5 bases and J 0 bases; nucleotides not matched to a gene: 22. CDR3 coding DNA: TGTGCCAGCAGTCGAACTCTTCGAAAAGTACCCAGGGGGAGCTCCTATAATTCACCCCTCCACTTT. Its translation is CASSRTLRKVPRGSSYNSPLHF.

CDR3 amino acids: CASSLAGAGNTIYF. In DNA form, the CDR3 reads TGCGCCAGCAGCTTGGCAGGGGCTGGAAACACCATATATTTT. This chain uses TRBV5-1 with TRBJ1-3, with a possible D match to TRBD1 (6 bases). The CDR3 has 14 amino acids. The germline gives CDR1 SGHRS, CDR2 YFSETQ. The ends were cut back, 0 bases at V and 2 bases at J, with 6 bases in the middle.

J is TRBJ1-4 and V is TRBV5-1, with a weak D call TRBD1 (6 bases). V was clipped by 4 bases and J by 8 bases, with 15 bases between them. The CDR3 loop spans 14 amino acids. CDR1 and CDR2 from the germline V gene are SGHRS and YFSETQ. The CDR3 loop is CASSLDGGAEKLFF. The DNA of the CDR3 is TGCGCCAGCAGCCTTGACGGGGGGGCGGAAAAACTGTTTTTT.

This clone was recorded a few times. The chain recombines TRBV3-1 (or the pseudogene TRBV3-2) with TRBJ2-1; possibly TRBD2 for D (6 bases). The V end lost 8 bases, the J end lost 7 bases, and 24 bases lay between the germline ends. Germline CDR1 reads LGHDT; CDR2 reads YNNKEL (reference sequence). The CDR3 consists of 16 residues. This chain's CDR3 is CASSGGGLTPRNEQFF. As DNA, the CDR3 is TGTGCCAGCTCTGGGGGAGGCCTTACTCCTCGTAATGAGCAGTTCTTC.

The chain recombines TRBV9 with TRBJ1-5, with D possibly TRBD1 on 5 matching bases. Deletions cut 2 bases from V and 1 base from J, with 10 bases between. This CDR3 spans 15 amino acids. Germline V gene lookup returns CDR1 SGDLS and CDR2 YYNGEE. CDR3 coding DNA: TGTGCCAGCAGCGTCACAGGTTTCAGCAATCAGCCCCAGCATTTT. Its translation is CASSVTGFSNQPQHF.

The CDR3, as DNA: TGTGCCTGGAGCGCAATAGCGGGAGGACAAGAGACCCAGTACTTC. This gives the protein CAWSAIAGGQETQYF. The chain has TRBV30 and TRBJ2-5; TRBD2 aligns across 10 bases. The CDR3 covers 15 residues. Unmatched junction bases numbered 6, after V lost 3 bases and J lost 2 bases. CDR1 and CDR2 from the germline V gene are GTSNPN and SVGIG (reference sequence).

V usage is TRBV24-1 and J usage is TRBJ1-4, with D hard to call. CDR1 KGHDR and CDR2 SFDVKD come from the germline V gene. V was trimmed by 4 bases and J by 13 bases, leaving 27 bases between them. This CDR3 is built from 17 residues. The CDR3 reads CATSEEHRPNGEKRLFF. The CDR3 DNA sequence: TGTGCCACCAGTGAAGAACACCGACCGAACGGGGAAAAACGACTGTTTTTT.

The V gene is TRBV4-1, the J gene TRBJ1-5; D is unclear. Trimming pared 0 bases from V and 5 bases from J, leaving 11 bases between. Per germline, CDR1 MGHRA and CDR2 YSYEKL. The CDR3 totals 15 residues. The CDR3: CASSQDERDYQPQHF. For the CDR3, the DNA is TGCGCCAGCAGCCAAGATGAGAGAGATTATCAGCCCCAGCATTTT.

The CDR3 nucleotides read TGTGCCAGCAAGATCGACTTGAGCTCCTACAATGAGCAGTTCTTC. Amino acids: CASKIDLSSYNEQFF. The chain carries TRBV4-2 and TRBJ2-1; D remains ambiguous. The CDR3 covers 15 residues. Trimming cost V 7 bases and J 0 bases, with 13 bases left between them. Per germline, CDR1 LGHNA and CDR2 YNFKEQ.

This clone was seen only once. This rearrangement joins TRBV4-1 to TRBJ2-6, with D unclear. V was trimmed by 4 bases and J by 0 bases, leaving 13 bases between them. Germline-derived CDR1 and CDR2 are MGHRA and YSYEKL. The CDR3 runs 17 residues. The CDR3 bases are TGCGCCAGCAGCCTAACCGACGGGTCCTCTGGGGCCAACGTCCTGACTTTC. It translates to CASSLTDGSSGANVLTF.